Each of the 3 T cell receptor beta chains below was sequenced from the same sample in a study of blood T cell repertoires in COVID-19. Clones were sequenced by immunoSEQ multiplex PCR, and TCRdb holds only the in-frame ones, with some missing. The sample records about 140,000 clones, approximately 80% being singletons. The sequencing sample was made of peripheral blood. Receptors were obtained from a woman older than 75 with active or convalescent COVID-19.

This clone was detected only once. The J gene is TRBJ1-2, the V gene TRBV12-3 or TRBV12-4, with 7 bases that match TRBD1. With 5 bases clipped from V and 6 bases from J, the junction kept 3 bases outside the gene matches. The length of the CDR3 is 12 residues. CDR3 sequence reads: CASSPTGNGYTF. CDR3 nucleotides: TGTGCCAGCAGTCCGACAGGGAATGGCTACACCTTC.

The V gene is TRBV11-2, the J gene TRBJ1-1; D perhaps matches TRBD1 (6 bases). Trimming took 1 base from V and 8 from J, leaving 17 bases between them. The CDR3 contains 15 residues. CDR1 is SGHAT and CDR2 is FQNNGV in the germline V gene. CDR3 in DNA: TGTGCCAGCAGCTTAGCCGGGACAAGCGGGAAAGAAGCTTTCTTT. Translated: CASSLAGTSGKEAFF.

The rearrangement uses TRBV30 and TRBJ1-2; weak D call: TRBD1 (6 bases). The CDR3 is 12 amino acids. V was clipped by 3 bases and J by 4 bases, with 9 bases between them. Germline CDR1 GTSNPN, CDR2 SVGIG (reference sequence). In nucleotides, the CDR3 is TGTGCCTGGAGCGGGGGGCCCTATGGCTACACCTTC. It is translated as CAWSGGPYGYTF.